The entry that follows covers one T cell receptor beta chain sequence. Membership in each cohort depended on participant-reported clinical history. This CDR3 comprises 12 residues. CDR1 and CDR2 (germline): SQVTM, ANQGSEA. Trimming stripped 5 bases from V and 3 bases from J, with 11 bases between. The sample originates from a study of blood T cell repertoires in COVID-19. Study at large: The study drew acute and convalescent COVID-19 samples from the United States, Italy and Spain. Nucleic acid was either cDNA or gDNA, and it came from T cells, B-cell-depleted T cells, or PBMCs.

As originally analysed: How many nucleated cells were present was estimated from reference gene primer amplification. Assay used: immunoSEQ multiplex PCR; TCRdb lists only in-frame clones, some missing. The V and J calls and clone size come from that table; D and trimming were worked out from the DNA. Among hundreds of thousands of clones listed, approximately 79% were seen once. Sequencing used PBMCs or T cells enriched from blood (not recorded which). The chain combines TRBV29-1 with TRBJ2-7; D might be TRBD1 (6 bases). The TCR sequence derives from a man under 40 with acute COVID-19. CDR3 in amino acids: CSVSTGNYEQYV. The DNA for the CDR3 is TGCAGCGTTTCGACAGGCAACTACGAGCAGTACGTC.